The source of this T cell receptor beta chain is a study of OX40 agonist ivuxolimab in advanced cancers. Turning to the study itself: Treatment of patients was with ivuxolimab, an agonistic anti-OX40 (CD134) antibody.

V dropped 6 bases and J dropped 5 bases, with 25 bases sitting between them. The CDR3 covers 17 residues. Germline lookup yields CDR1 SGHRS and CDR2 YFSETQ. Using immunoSEQ multiplex PCR, the repertoire was profiled, and TCRdb retains in-frame clones only, with some absent. The sample contains about 79,000 clones, 90% of which appear only once. The study's findings and limits: There was clonal expansion of CD4+ and CD8+ blood T cells by week 6 at 0.1 to 3.0 mg/kg. Some nonresponders additionally presented with little normalized T-cell clonal expansion.

In regard to this clone: Its antigen remains unknown.

The source was CD4+ or CD8+ T cells sorted from blood, collected in a trial of the OX40 agonist ivuxolimab. The source of this sequence is an adult with an advanced solid tumor such as melanoma, head and neck, liver or kidney cancer. This chain connects TRBV5-1 to TRBJ2-3, with D perhaps matching TRBD1 (6 bases). The DNA for the CDR3 is TGCGCCAGCAAGACCAGCTTCGTCGTAAGGGGGAGAGATACGCAGTATTTT. Its protein product is CASKTSFVVRGRDTQYF. The full variable domain, with the rest looked up from reference TRBV5-1 and TRBJ2-3, is KAGVTQTPRYLIKTRGQQVTLSCSPISGHRSVSWYQQTPGQGLQFLFEYFSETQRNKGNFPGRFSGRQFSNSRSEMNVSTLELGDSALYLCASKTSFVVRGRDTQYFGPGTRLTVL.